This T cell receptor (beta chain) is from a study of yellow fever vaccine responses in identical twins. General study points: Among the twins, the vaccine T cell response reportedly seemed partly convergent and partly personalized.

TCRdb analysed the RT-PCR reads with MiXCR anew, one entry per CDR3 protein. The sample lists about 20,000 distinct CDR3 sequences, under 75% seen once, with about 2.7% in the top ten. This clonotype was counted a few times. What it binds is unknown. The CDR3 runs to 16 residues. Germline values: CDR1 ENHRY, CDR2 SYGVKD. V dropped 4 bases and J dropped 6 bases, with 21 bases sitting between them. The sequencing used T cells from blood (PBMCs), unsorted or a sorted subset (not recorded which), collected before or after yellow fever vaccination (not recorded which). The chain carries TRBV10-3 and TRBJ1-2, with D possibly TRBD1 on 5 matching bases. The TCR originated in a woman younger than 30 who received the yellow fever vaccine. CDR3 DNA: TGTGCCATCAGTGTCGTTTCCGGGACGGGGTGGAATGGCTACACCTTC. Translating it yields CAISVVSGTGWNGYTF.